The 5 T cell receptor beta chains given below trace back to one sample, sequenced in a study of naive and memory T cell subsets. An equimolar mix of two oligonucleotides served as the beta constant-region primer for TRBC1 and TRBC2. The ligated cDNA underwent four PCR rounds using SP2 and nested alpha and beta constant-region primers. TCRdb reprocessed the UMI-ligation and nested PCR reads with MiXCR, giving one entry per CDR3 protein. This table holds some 110,000 distinct CDR3 sequences, just over 35% found once. The sample taken for sequencing was central memory CD4+ T cells from blood. These receptors all come from a human donor in good health.

This clonotype was detected only a few times. The V gene is TRBV11-3, the J gene TRBJ2-4; D is tentatively TRBD1 or TRBD2 (6 bases each). The CDR3 is made up of 13 amino acids. The germline CDR1 and CDR2 sequences are SGHNT and YENEEA. V was cut by 5 bases and J by 9 bases, with 14 bases left in between. In nucleotides, the CDR3 is TGTGCCAGCAGCCAGAAACAGGGAGGCATTCAGTACTTC. Residues: CASSQKQGGIQYF. The complete variable domain, with remaining parts taken from reference TRBV11-3 and TRBJ2-4, reads EAGVVQSPRYKIIEKKQPVAFWCNPISGHNTLYWYLQNLGQGPELLIRYENEEAVDDSQLPKDRFSAERLKGVDSTLKIQPAELGDSAVYLCASSQKQGGIQYFGAGTRLSVL.

This sequence joins TRBV12-5 and TRBJ1-1; the D is unclear. CDR3 length equals 12 residues. Germline values: CDR1 LGHNT, CDR2 FRNRAP. V was trimmed by 1 base and J by 7 bases, leaving 7 bases between them. CDR3 coding DNA: TGTGCTAGTGGTTTGGGGCAGCTTGAAGCTTTCTTT. It codes for CASGLGQLEAFF.

The V call is TRBV20-1, the J call TRBJ2-2; D is unclear. The CDR3 is 19 amino acids. The germline gives CDR1 DFQATT, CDR2 SNEGSKA (reference sequence). Trimming pared 1 base from V and 5 bases from J, leaving 26 bases between. CDR3 loop: CSARVRQPHWERPTGELFF. The CDR3 DNA is TGCAGTGCTAGAGTCCGGCAACCCCACTGGGAAAGACCAACCGGGGAGCTGTTTTTT.

In its sample, this clonotype was seen a few times. This chain uses TRBV4-1 with TRBJ1-2; TRBD1 aligns across 9 bases. V shed 6 bases and J 3 bases; nucleotides not matched to a gene: 2. The CDR3 has 13 amino acids. From germline, CDR1 is MGHRA and CDR2 YSYEKL. In nucleotides, the CDR3 is TGCGCCAGCAGGCGACAGGGGGACTATGGCTACACCTTC. Amino acids: CASRRQGDYGYTF.

There are a few counts of this clonotype. The chain combines TRBV27 with TRBJ2-2; 8 nucleotides agree with TRBD2. Trimming took 2 bases from V and 5 from J; bases not matched to a gene: 4. This CDR3 is 15 amino acids long. The V gene's germline CDR1 is MNHEY and CDR2 SMNVEV (reference sequence). CDR3: CASSLSGSWTGELFF. For the CDR3, the DNA is TGTGCCAGCAGTTTAAGCGGGAGTTGGACCGGGGAGCTGTTTTTT.